This T cell receptor beta chain comes out of a study of blood T cell repertoires in COVID-19. Study information: The cDNA or gDNA used as material had been derived from T cells, B-cell-depleted T cells, or PBMCs.

Trimming took off 4 bases at V and 3 bases at J, with 12 bases between the two ends. The germline CDR1 and CDR2 sequences are GTSNPN and SVGIG (reference sequence). The CDR3 sequence is 14 residues long. Clones were sequenced by immunoSEQ multiplex PCR, and TCRdb holds only the in-frame ones, with some missing. The data hold about 190,000 clones, with 65% to 80% observed a single time. This TCR was sampled from a woman in her 50s with acute or convalescent COVID-19. The sample taken for sequencing was peripheral blood. V usage is TRBV30 and J usage is TRBJ2-2; the D gene is possibly TRBD1 (6 bases). CDR3 bases: TGTGCCTGGACCCCTAAGGGGGACACCGGGGAGCTGTTTTTT. This translates into CAWTPKGDTGELFF.